One sample yielded the 23 T cell receptor beta chains listed below, sequenced in a study of T cells after yellow fever vaccination. MiXCR, applied by TCRdb to the 5' RACE reads, yields one record per CDR3 protein. The repertoire holds hundreds of thousands of distinct CDR3 sequences, around 12% seen once, with about 16% in the top ten. Sample: PBMCs, taken on the day of the yellow fever booster vaccination. Receptors originate from a man aged 30-40 years who received the YFV17D yellow fever vaccine.

In this sample, this clonotype turned up many times. The chain combines TRBV20-1 with TRBJ2-7; D possibly corresponds to TRBD2 (6 bases). Germline V gene data show CDR1 as DFQATT and CDR2 as SNEGSKA (reference sequence). This CDR3 has 14 amino acids. Trimming shortened V by 1 base and J by 2 bases, and 12 bases separated the two germline ends. This CDR3 is CSARVPLAPYEQYF. The CDR3 coding sequence is TGCAGTGCTAGAGTTCCCCTAGCGCCCTACGAGCAGTACTTC.

There are a few counts of this clonotype. The rearrangement links TRBV27 to TRBJ2-7; TRBD1 matches at 8 bases. Germline CDR1 is MNHEY and CDR2 is SMNVEV (reference sequence). There are 14 residues in the CDR3. J gave up 7 bases and V 1 base, and 6 bases lay outside the gene matches. The chain's CDR3 is CASSLFPTGEEQYF. The CDR3, as DNA: TGTGCCAGCAGTTTATTCCCGACAGGGGAGGAGCAGTACTTC.

This clonotype has ten or more counts. This sequence joins TRBV5-6 and TRBJ2-1; possible D gene TRBD2, 6 bases. This CDR3 contains 16 residues. The V and J ends lost 4 bases and 4 bases respectively, with 18 bases between them. The V gene's germline CDR1 is SGHDT and CDR2 YYEEEE. In DNA, the CDR3 is TGTGCCAGCAGCCCGATGGAGGGGCCACGATACAATGAGCAGTTCTTC. Translation gives CASSPMEGPRYNEQFF.

The chain combines TRBV12-3 or TRBV12-4 with TRBJ2-7; 10 bases agree with TRBD2. V lost 6 bases and J lost 11; bases outside the gene matches: 7. The CDR3 runs to 12 residues. CDR3 nucleotide sequence: TGTGCCAGCAGGCGGACTAGCGGCCACGAGTACTTC. Translated: CASRRTSGHEYF.

The V gene is TRBV9, the J gene TRBJ1-2, with D possibly matching TRBD1 (5 bases). V lost 1 base, J lost 2 bases, and 9 bases lay in between. From germline, CDR1 is SGDLS and CDR2 YYNGEE. This CDR3 has 14 residues. The CDR3 coding sequence is TGTGCCAGCAGCGTATTCCAGGGAAACTATGGCTACACCTTC. Amino acids: CASSVFQGNYGYTF. The variable domain in full, with the rest retrieved from reference TRBV9 and TRBJ1-2, is DSGVTQTPKHLITATGQRVTLRCSPRSGDLSVYWYQQSLDQGLQFLIQYYNGEERAKGNILERFSAQQFPDLHSELNLSSLELGDSALYFCASSVFQGNYGYTFGSGTRLTVV.

The sample holds a few counts of this clonotype. The chain is built from TRBV5-4 and TRBJ1-2; D remains unclear. The germline V gene has CDR1 SGHNT and CDR2 YYREEE (reference sequence). V lost 4 bases and J 5 bases, leaving 9 bases between the germline ends. The CDR3 extends over 12 amino acids. This CDR3 reads CASSEHLYGYTF. CDR3 nucleotide sequence: TGTGCCAGCAGCGAACACCTGTATGGCTACACCTTC.

This clonotype was seen repeatedly, ten times or more. The chain recombines TRBV7-2 with TRBJ1-5; possibly TRBD1 for D (5 bases). Germline loops: CDR1 SGHTA, CDR2 FQGNSA. Trimming pared 7 bases from V and 3 bases from J, leaving 19 bases between. The CDR3 runs to 16 residues. The CDR3 sequence is CASNSQGSLSNQPQHF. The DNA for the CDR3 is TGTGCCAGCAACTCTCAGGGAAGCCTCTCCAATCAGCCCCAGCATTTT. Complete variable domain (other parts from reference TRBV7-2 and TRBJ1-5): GAGVSQSPSNKVTEKGKDVELRCDPISGHTALYWYRQSLGQGLEFLIYFQGNSAPDKSGLPSDRFSAERTGGSVSTLTIQRTQQEDSAVYLCASNSQGSLSNQPQHFGDGTRLSIL.

This clonotype was counted a few times. This sequence joins TRBV12-3 or TRBV12-4 and TRBJ2-3, with TRBD2 identical over 11 bases. The CDR3 has 17 amino acids. V lost 5 bases to trimming and J lost 6 bases; unmatched junction nucleotides: 13. This chain's CDR3 is CASSPRPGLAALDTQYF. In DNA form, the CDR3 reads TGTGCCAGCAGTCCGAGGCCGGGACTAGCGGCCCTTGATACGCAGTATTTT.

The rearrangement joins TRBV12-3 or TRBV12-4 to TRBJ1-3, with D unresolved. The germline V and J ends were trimmed by 8 bases and 0 bases, with 5 bases remaining between them. The CDR3 loop spans 12 amino acids. CDR3 amino acids: CASLLSGNTIYF. DNA for the CDR3: TGTGCCAGCCTGCTCTCTGGAAACACCATATATTTT.

The CDR3 nucleotides read TGCAGTGCGCGAGGGGTCGGGGGCACTGAAGCTTTCTTT. Translated: CSARGVGGTEAFF. The gene calls are TRBV20-1 and TRBJ1-1; tentative D call: TRBD1 (5 bases). V gave up 6 bases and J gave up 4 bases, with 15 bases separating them. Germline V CDR1 and CDR2: DFQATT, SNEGSKA (reference sequence). There are 13 residues in the CDR3.

Only a few counts were recorded for this clonotype. The rearrangement joins TRBV6-5 to TRBJ2-7; the D is unclear. Germline CDR1 is MNHEY and CDR2 is SVGAGI. Trimming stripped 2 bases from V and 4 bases from J, with 9 bases between. The CDR3 loop spans 13 amino acids. CDR3 in amino acids: CASSYRAMYEQYF. The CDR3 coding sequence is TGTGCCAGCAGTTACAGAGCAATGTACGAGCAGTACTTC.

This clonotype showed up just a few times. V is TRBV5-1 and J is TRBJ2-5; no firm D call. V was shortened by 0 bases and J by 5 bases, with 11 bases between the two germline ends. Per the germline V gene, CDR1 is SGHRS and CDR2 is YFSETQ. The CDR3 is 14 residues long. CDR3 sequence: CASSLGQSAETQYF. The CDR3, as DNA: TGCGCCAGCAGCTTGGGCCAGTCGGCGGAGACCCAGTACTTC.

This clonotype was seen a few times. The chain links TRBV6-1 to TRBJ1-1, with a weak D call TRBD1 (6 bases). The germline V gene encodes CDR1 MNHNS and CDR2 SASEGT. The CDR3 totals 13 residues. V was pared by 5 bases and J by 4 bases, with 11 bases between. The CDR3 region is CASSPTGITEAFF. In nucleotides, the CDR3 is TGTGCCAGCAGTCCCACAGGGATCACTGAAGCTTTCTTT.

There are many counts of this clonotype. The chain recombines TRBV6-5 with TRBJ2-5; the D is unclear. The length of the CDR3 is 11 residues. Germline V gene lookup returns CDR1 MNHEY and CDR2 SVGAGI. V dropped 6 bases and J dropped 4 bases, with 6 bases sitting between them. The CDR3 sequence: CASRKTETQYF. The CDR3 DNA is TGTGCCAGCAGAAAAACAGAGACCCAGTACTTC.

There are a few counts of this clonotype. The J gene is TRBJ2-6, the V gene TRBV10-3; 7 bases are shared with TRBD2. The CDR3 loop spans 16 amino acids. Germline assignment: CDR1 ENHRY and CDR2 SYGVKD. With 6 bases clipped from V and 2 bases from J, the junction kept 7 bases outside the gene matches. The CDR3, as DNA: TGTGCCATCAGCCCCTACGGGGGGACTGGGGCCAACGTCCTGACTTTC. Amino acids: CAISPYGGTGANVLTF.

The chain employs TRBV7-9 and TRBJ2-7; TRBD2 aligns across 9 bases. The CDR3 spans 12 residues. The V gene end was trimmed by 6 bases and the J gene end by 7 bases; junction bases not matched to a gene: 4. Germline V gene lookup returns CDR1 SEHNR and CDR2 FQNEAQ (reference sequence). The DNA for the CDR3 is TGTGCCAGCAGATCTGGACTAGCGGAGCAGTACTTC. Residues: CASRSGLAEQYF. Variable domain in full (rest from reference TRBV7-9 and TRBJ2-7): DTGVSQNPRHKITKRGQNVTFRCDPISEHNRLYWYRQTLGQGPEFLTYFQNEAQLEKSRLLSDRFSAERPKGSFSTLEIQRTEQGDSAMYLCASRSGLAEQYFGPGTRLTVT.

The rearrangement joins TRBV5-1 to TRBJ2-3; 8 bases are a match to TRBD2. The V segment lost 4 bases and the J segment 5 bases; nucleotides outside the gene matches: 6. The V gene's germline CDR1 is SGHRS and CDR2 YFSETQ. The CDR3 consists of 14 residues. The CDR3 region has the DNA TGCGCCAGCAGCCGAGCGGGAGAGGTAGATACGCAGTATTTT. This codes for CASSRAGEVDTQYF.

This clonotype showed up just a few times. This sequence joins TRBV6-5 and TRBJ2-5; maybe TRBD2 (7 bases). V shed 8 bases and J shed 3 bases, with 16 bases lying between them. This CDR3 comprises 14 residues. Germline CDR1 and CDR2: MNHEY and SVGAGI. For the CDR3, the DNA is TGTGCCAGCTGGGGGCTGGGGGGGGAAGAGACCCAGTACTTC. Residues: CASWGLGGEETQYF.

This clonotype has a handful of counts. The chain has TRBV5-1 and TRBJ1-1, with D unclear. V lost 0 bases to trimming and J lost 1 base, with 13 bases between them. The CDR3 covers 16 residues. The germline CDR1 and CDR2 sequences are SGHRS and YFSETQ. The CDR3 nucleotides are TGCGCCAGCAGCTTGGAGGGCGCGACTCGGAACACTGAAGCTTTCTTT. Translating gives CASSLEGATRNTEAFF.

This clonotype appeared a few times. The chain employs TRBV6-5 and TRBJ2-1, with TRBD2 identical over 10 bases. V shed 1 base, J shed 8 bases, and the junction held 5 bases outside the gene matches. CDR3 length equals 15 residues. Germline-derived CDR1 and CDR2 are MNHEY and SVGAGI. CDR3 sequence (DNA): TGTGCCAGCAGTTACTACAGCGGGAGGGCCGATGAGCAGTTCTTC. Protein sequence: CASSYYSGRADEQFF.

This clonotype was found a few times. Mismatch with germline at one junction end may stem from a read error. The V gene is TRBV7-8, the J gene TRBJ2-1, with 8 bases fitting TRBD2. CDR1 SGHVS and CDR2 FQNEAQ come from the germline V gene. The CDR3 covers 15 residues. The CDR3 nucleotides are TGTGCCAGCAACAGAGCGGGAGCGTCCTACAATGAGCAGTTATTC. It translates to CASNRAGASYNEQLF.

This chain links TRBV19 with TRBJ2-2; 12 positions match TRBD1. The CDR3 runs 17 residues. V lost 5 bases, J lost 2 bases, and 6 bases stayed unmatched. Germline assignment: CDR1 LNHDA and CDR2 SQIVND (reference sequence). The CDR3 here is CASSLSGTGGNTGELFF. The CDR3 bases are TGTGCCAGTAGTTTATCCGGGACAGGGGGCAACACCGGGGAGCTGTTTTTT.

This chain connects TRBV9 to TRBJ1-4, with D possibly matching TRBD1 (6 bases). Trimming removed 2 bases from V and 8 bases from J, with 13 bases in between. This CDR3 contains 14 residues. Per germline, CDR1 SGDLS and CDR2 YYNGEE. CDR3 residues: CASSVGTGTEKLFF. CDR3 nucleotides: TGTGCCAGCAGCGTCGGTACAGGGACCGAAAAACTGTTTTTT. Looking up the rest from reference TRBV9 and TRBJ1-4 gives the full variable domain: DSGVTQTPKHLITATGQRVTLRCSPRSGDLSVYWYQQSLDQGLQFLIQYYNGEERAKGNILERFSAQQFPDLHSELNLSSLELGDSALYFCASSVGTGTEKLFFGSGTQLSVL.